This record covers a single T cell receptor (beta chain). The antigen remains undetermined. The sample originates from a study of CD8+ T cells in alopecia areata. As for the study in general: The study gave treated patients oral tofacitinib at 5 to 10 mg twice daily. The study's findings and limits: Scalp specimens additionally yield sequences from normal skin's resident alphabeta T cells.

Patients with alopecia areata provided lesional scalp punch biopsies as well as peripheral blood. CDR1 is GTSNPN, CDR2 SVGIG, per germline (reference sequence). The CDR3 totals 14 residues. After removal of 7 bases from V and 3 bases from J, the junction contained 9 bases not matched to a gene. RNA was isolated and reverse transcribed to cDNA, the sequencing template. Sequenced by immunoSEQ multiplex PCR; TCRdb stores in-frame clones only, minus some. In the table there are some 170,000 clones, just over 65% of which are singletons. The sequenced sample was CD8+ T cells sorted from blood, obtained at week 0. The rearrangement joins TRBV30 to TRBJ2-3; 8 nucleotides match TRBD1. This clonotype originated in a human donor with alopecia areata. CDR3 sequence (DNA): TGTGCCTCTACCTCGGACAGGGTGACAGATACGCAGTATTTT. This translates into CASTSDRVTDTQYF.